The source of this T cell receptor beta chain is a study of T cell repertoires in cytomegalovirus infection. This clonotype was detected a few times. Antigen: not known. The V and J ends lost 5 bases and 0 bases, in that order; junction bases with no gene match: 8. Germline-derived CDR1 and CDR2 are MDHEN and SYDVKM. The length of the CDR3 is 16 residues. TCRdb re-derived calls from the reads in MiXCR, one entry per CDR3 protein. The table records over 120,000 distinct CDR3 sequences, approximately 30% of them present only once. The sequence derives from a human donor in good health (CMV status not recorded). Some clones in this sample may be carry-over from other donors' samples. The chain recombines TRBV28 with TRBJ1-1; 8 nucleotides line up with TRBD1. The specimen was CD8+ T cells from cultured PBMCs, collected from culture after CMV antigen stimulation. CDR3 residues: CASSGQGETMNTEAFF. CDR3 in DNA: TGTGCCAGCAGTGGACAGGGCGAGACCATGAACACTGAAGCTTTCTTT. The full variable domain, completed using reference TRBV28 and TRBJ1-1, is DVKVTQSSRYLVKRTGEKVFLECVQDMDHENMFWYRQDPGLGLRLIYFSYDVKMKEKGDIPEGYSVSREKKERFSLILESASTNQTSMYLCASSGQGETMNTEAFFGQGTRLTVV.